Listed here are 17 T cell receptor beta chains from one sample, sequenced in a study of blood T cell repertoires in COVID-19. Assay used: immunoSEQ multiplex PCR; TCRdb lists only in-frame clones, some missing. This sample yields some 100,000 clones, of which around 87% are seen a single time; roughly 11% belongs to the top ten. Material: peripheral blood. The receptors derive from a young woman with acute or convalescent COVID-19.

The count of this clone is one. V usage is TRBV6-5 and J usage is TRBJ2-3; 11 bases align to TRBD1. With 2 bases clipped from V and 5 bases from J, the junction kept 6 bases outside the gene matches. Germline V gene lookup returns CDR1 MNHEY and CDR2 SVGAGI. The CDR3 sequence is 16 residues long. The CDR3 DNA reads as TGTGCCAGCAGTTACCGAAGGACAGGGGGCCTAGATACGCAGTATTTT. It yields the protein CASSYRRTGGLDTQYF.

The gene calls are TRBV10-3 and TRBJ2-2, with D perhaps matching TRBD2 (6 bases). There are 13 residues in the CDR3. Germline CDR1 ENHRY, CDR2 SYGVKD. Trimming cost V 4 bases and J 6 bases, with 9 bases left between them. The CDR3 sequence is CAISGSSAGELFF. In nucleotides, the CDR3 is TGTGCCATCAGTGGTTCTAGCGCCGGGGAGCTGTTTTTT.

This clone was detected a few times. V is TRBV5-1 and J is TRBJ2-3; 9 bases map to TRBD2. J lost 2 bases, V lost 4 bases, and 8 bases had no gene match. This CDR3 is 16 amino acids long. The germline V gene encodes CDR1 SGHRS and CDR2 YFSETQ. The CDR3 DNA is TGCGCCAGCAGCACCGGGACTAGCAGATACACAGATACGCAGTATTTT. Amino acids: CASSTGTSRYTDTQYF.

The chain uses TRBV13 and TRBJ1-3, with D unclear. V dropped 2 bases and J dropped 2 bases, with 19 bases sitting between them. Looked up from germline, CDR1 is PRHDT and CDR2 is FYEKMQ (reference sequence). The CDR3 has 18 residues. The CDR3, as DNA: TGTGCCAGCAGCTTATCATATGAGGGAACGATAGCTGGAAACACCATATATTTT. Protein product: CASSLSYEGTIAGNTIYF.

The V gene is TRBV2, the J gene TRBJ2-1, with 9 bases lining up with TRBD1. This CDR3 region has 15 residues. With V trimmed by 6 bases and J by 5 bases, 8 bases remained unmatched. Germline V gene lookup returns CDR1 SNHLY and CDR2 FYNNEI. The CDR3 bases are TGTGCCAGCAGGACCGGGACAGGGAACCACAATGAGCAGTTCTTC. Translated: CASRTGTGNHNEQFF.

The CDR3 DNA reads TGTGCCAGCAGCCGCTCGGGGGAGAACATTCAGTACTTC. Amino acid sequence: CASSRSGENIQYF. This rearrangement joins TRBV5-8 to TRBJ2-4; D possibly corresponds to TRBD2 (6 bases). V was cut by 4 bases and J by 7 bases, with 12 bases left in between. Germline lookup yields CDR1 SGHTS and CDR2 YDEGEE. This CDR3 is built from 13 residues.

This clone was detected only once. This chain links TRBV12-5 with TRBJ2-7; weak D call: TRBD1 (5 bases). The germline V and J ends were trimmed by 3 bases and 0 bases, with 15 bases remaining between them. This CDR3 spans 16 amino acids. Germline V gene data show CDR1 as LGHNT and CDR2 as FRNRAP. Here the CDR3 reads CASGLEWPTASYEQYF. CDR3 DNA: TGTGCTAGTGGTTTAGAGTGGCCGACAGCCTCCTACGAGCAGTACTTC.

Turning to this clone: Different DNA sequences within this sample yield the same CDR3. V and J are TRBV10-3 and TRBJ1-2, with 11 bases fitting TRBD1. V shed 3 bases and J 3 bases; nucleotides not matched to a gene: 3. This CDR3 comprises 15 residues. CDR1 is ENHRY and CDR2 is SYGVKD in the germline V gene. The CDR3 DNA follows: TGTGCCATCAGTGAATCGGGACAGGGGGACTATGGCTACACCTTC. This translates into CAISESGQGDYGYTF.

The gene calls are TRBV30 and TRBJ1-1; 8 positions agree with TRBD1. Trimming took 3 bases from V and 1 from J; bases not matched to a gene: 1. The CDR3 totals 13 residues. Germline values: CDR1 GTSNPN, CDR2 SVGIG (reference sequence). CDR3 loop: CAWSRGQNTEAFF. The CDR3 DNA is TGTGCCTGGAGCAGGGGGCAGAACACTGAAGCTTTCTTT.

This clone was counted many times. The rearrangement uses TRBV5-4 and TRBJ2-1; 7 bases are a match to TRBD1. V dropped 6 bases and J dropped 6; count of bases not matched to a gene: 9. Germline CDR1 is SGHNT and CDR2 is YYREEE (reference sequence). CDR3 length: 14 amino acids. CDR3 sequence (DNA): TGTGCCAGCACCCCTCAGGGGGAGAGCAATGAGCAGTTCTTC. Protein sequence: CASTPQGESNEQFF.

The CDR3 here is CATSRDGRSGGFGDTQYF. Written as DNA, the CDR3 is TGTGCCACCAGCAGAGACGGTAGAAGCGGGGGATTTGGCGATACGCAGTATTTT. This sequence joins TRBV15 and TRBJ2-3; 8 bases are shared with TRBD2. Germline CDR1 reads LNHNV; CDR2 reads YYDKDF (reference sequence). Unmatched junction bases numbered 14, after V lost 0 bases and J lost 6 bases. The CDR3 loop spans 18 amino acids.

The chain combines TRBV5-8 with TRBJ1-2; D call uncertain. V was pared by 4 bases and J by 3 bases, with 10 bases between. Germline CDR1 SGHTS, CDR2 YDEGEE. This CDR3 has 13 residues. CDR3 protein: CASSVLRDYGYTF. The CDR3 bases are TGTGCCAGCAGCGTATTACGGGACTATGGCTACACCTTC.

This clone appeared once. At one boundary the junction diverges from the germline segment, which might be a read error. CDR3 bases: TGCGCCGCAGGGTGGGACACCGGGGAGCTGTTTTTT. Its protein product is CAAGWDTGELFF. The chain couples TRBV12-3 or TRBV12-4 to TRBJ2-2, with a tentative D call TRBD1 (5 bases). This CDR3 spans 12 amino acids.

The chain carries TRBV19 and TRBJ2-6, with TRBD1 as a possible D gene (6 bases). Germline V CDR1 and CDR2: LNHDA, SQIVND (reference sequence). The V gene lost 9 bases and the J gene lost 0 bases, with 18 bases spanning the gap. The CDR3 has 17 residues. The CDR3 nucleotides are TGTGCCAGCAGGAGGACAGCTAGTCCCTCTGGGGCCAACGTCCTGACTTTC. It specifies CASRRTASPSGANVLTF.

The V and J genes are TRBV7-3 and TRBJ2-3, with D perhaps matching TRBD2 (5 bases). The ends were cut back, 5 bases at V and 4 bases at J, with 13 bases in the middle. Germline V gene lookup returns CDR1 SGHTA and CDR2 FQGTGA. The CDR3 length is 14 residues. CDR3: CASSPGLGPDTQYF. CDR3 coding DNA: TGTGCCAGCAGCCCCGGACTGGGTCCAGATACGCAGTATTTT.

The CDR3, as DNA: TGTGCCAGCTCACCAGATGGACAGCGTGGAAACACCATATATTTT. Its protein is CASSPDGQRGNTIYF. This chain links TRBV18 with TRBJ1-3; TRBD1 might be the D (6 bases). The CDR3 has 15 amino acids. CDR1 is KGHSH and CDR2 is LQKENI in the germline V gene. V was shortened by 2 bases and J by 3 bases, with 11 bases between the two germline ends. Full variable domain (missing parts from reference TRBV18 and TRBJ1-3): NAGVMQNPRHLVRRRGQEARLRCSPMKGHSHVYWYRQLPEEGLKFMVYLQKENIIDESGMPKERFSAEFPKEGPSILRIQQVVRGDSAAYFCASSPDGQRGNTIYFGEGSWLTVV.

CDR3 in DNA: TGTGCCAGCAGCGTAGCTAGCGGGACCTTTTACGAGCAGTACTTC. Its translation: CASSVASGTFYEQYF. J is TRBJ2-7 and V is TRBV9; 9 nucleotides agree with TRBD2. The CDR3 totals 15 residues. CDR1 and CDR2 (germline): SGDLS, YYNGEE. J lost 4 bases, V lost 0 bases, and 5 bases had no gene match. Filled out from reference TRBV9 and TRBJ2-7, the complete variable domain reads DSGVTQTPKHLITATGQRVTLRCSPRSGDLSVYWYQQSLDQGLQFLIQYYNGEERAKGNILERFSAQQFPDLHSELNLSSLELGDSALYFCASSVASGTFYEQYFGPGTRLTVT.